In this sample, the clone carrying this T cell receptor (beta chain) turned up a few times. This sample was included in a study of blood T cells in healthy people across ages. Study-level information: Template switching recovered approximately one barcoded beta molecule for every two T cells.

The CDR3 is made up of 18 amino acids. The V gene end was trimmed by 0 bases and the J gene end by 0 bases; junction bases not matched to a gene: 9. Germline V gene lookup returns CDR1 SGHRS and CDR2 YFSETQ. Together with a sample-barcoded 5' primer, a J-beta primer mix was included in a second PCR lasting roughly 6 to 12 cycles. TCRdb re-analysed the 5' RACE reads in MiXCR, keeping a single row per CDR3 protein. The top ten clones hold under 30% of a sample with fewer than 750,000 distinct CDR3 sequences, roughly 48% of them seen once. The sequence was collected from a man older than 75 in good health. The V call is TRBV5-1, the J call TRBJ2-3; 8 bases are a match to TRBD2. Sequencing was done on a sample of blood. In DNA form, the CDR3 reads TGCGCCAGCAGCTTGGATGGCACTAGCGGAGCTAGCACAGATACGCAGTATTTT. It yields the protein CASSLDGTSGASTDTQYF.